Each of the 5 T cell receptor beta chains below was sequenced from the same sample in a study of OX40 agonist ivuxolimab in advanced cancers. The protocol was immunoSEQ multiplex PCR, while the TCRdb copy is restricted to in-frame clones and leaves out a portion. Among tens of thousands of clones listed, around 81% were seen once. The sample in question was CD4+ or CD8+ T cells sorted from blood, obtained in a trial of the OX40 agonist ivuxolimab. These receptors all stem from an adult with an advanced solid tumor such as melanoma, head and neck, liver or kidney cancer.

This chain uses TRBV12-2 with TRBJ1-2; no check of the table's D call, TRBD1, against the DNA was made. TRBV12-2 is assigned pseudogene status. This CDR3 has 16 amino acids. The CDR3 region is CASRFFGTGRSYGYTF. The CDR3 nucleotides are TGTGCAAGTCGCTTTTTTGGGACAGGGAGAAGCTATGGCTACACCTTC.

Concerning this clone: Compared with germline, one end of the junction differs, possibly owing to a read error. The V and J genes are TRBV2 and TRBJ2-7, with D hard to call. Per germline, CDR1 SNHLY and CDR2 FYNNEI. The CDR3 extends over 13 amino acids. The CDR3 nucleotides read TGTGCCAGCAGGGAAGGGCCCGGGTACGAGCAGTACTTC. Its translation: CASREGPGYEQYF.

The chain is built from TRBV5-4 and TRBJ1-1, with a weak D call TRBD1 (6 bases). V was trimmed by 4 bases and J by 0 bases, leaving 16 bases between them. The CDR3 runs 16 residues. Germline-derived CDR1 and CDR2 are SGHNT and YYREEE (reference sequence). CDR3 bases: TGTGCCAGCAGCCCGGGGGGGGGCTTCCTGAACACTGAAGCTTTCTTT. Translating it yields CASSPGGGFLNTEAFF.

DNA of the CDR3: TGTGCCAGCAGGGACAGGGAAAGATGGTATGGCTACACCTTC. Its translation: CASRDRERWYGYTF. The genes are TRBV6-5 and TRBJ1-2, with 8 nucleotides matching TRBD1. The V segment lost 6 bases and the J segment 5 bases; nucleotides outside the gene matches: 8. In germline, CDR1 is MNHEY, CDR2 SVGAGI. The length of the CDR3 is 14 residues.

The chain is built from TRBV2 and TRBJ2-3; possibly TRBD1 for D (5 bases). The length of the CDR3 is 15 residues. The germline V gene encodes CDR1 SNHLY and CDR2 FYNNEI. The germline V and J ends were trimmed by 8 bases and 1 base, with 16 bases remaining between them. The CDR3 loop reads CASSLGPGGTDTQYF. The CDR3 DNA reads as TGTGCCAGCTCTTTGGGGCCGGGCGGCACAGATACGCAGTATTTT.